The 16 T cell receptor beta chains listed next were all sequenced from one sample in a study of T cell responses to AZD1222 COVID-19 vaccine. The protocol was immunoSEQ multiplex PCR, while the TCRdb copy is restricted to in-frame clones and leaves out a portion. The repertoire consists of 130,000 to 150,000 clones, with approximately 92% occurring once and the leading ten covering approximately 1.7%. This material consisted of peripheral blood, taken on day 0 of AZD1222 vaccination. The source is an adult in good health.

This chain connects TRBV5-6 to TRBJ2-1, with a possible D match to TRBD2 (6 bases). The CDR3 extends over 16 amino acids. The germline CDR1 and CDR2 sequences are SGHDT and YYEEEE. Trimming shortened V by 4 bases and J by 2 bases, and 16 bases separated the two germline ends. CDR3 DNA: TGTGCCAGCAGCATCCTTAGCGGTTCCACCTACAATGAGCAGTTCTTC. This codes for CASSILSGSTYNEQFF.

The chain combines TRBV7-5 with TRBJ1-5; the tabulated D call, TRBD1, remains unverified against the DNA. TRBV7-5 represents a pseudogene. The CDR3 has 16 amino acids. The CDR3 loop is CVRSPRDSRINQPQHF. DNA of the CDR3: TGTGTCAGAAGCCCCCGGGACAGCAGAATTAATCAGCCCCAGCATTTT.

The V and J genes are TRBV28 and TRBJ1-1, with D perhaps matching TRBD1 (5 bases). CDR3 size: 17 residues. Germline V gives CDR1 MDHEN, CDR2 SYDVKM. The V and J ends lost 3 bases and 11 bases respectively, with 28 bases between them. The CDR3 DNA reads as TGTGCCAGCAGTTTGGATGTGACGGGGGTAGTTATTTTAGAGGCTTTCTTT. Translated: CASSLDVTGVVILEAFF.

The V call is TRBV5-4, the J call TRBJ2-1; 8 nucleotides align to TRBD2. Germline CDR1 is SGHNT and CDR2 is YYREEE (reference sequence). V lost 2 bases, J lost 4 bases, and 20 bases stayed unmatched. The CDR3 is 20 residues long. The DNA of the CDR3 is TGTGCCAGCAGCTTTTTACCGGGACTAGGGGAGCAAGGACGGTACAATGAGCAGTTCTTC. Translation gives CASSFLPGLGEQGRYNEQFF.

The rearrangement joins TRBV12-3 or TRBV12-4 to TRBJ1-1; a possible D gene is TRBD1 (6 bases). V gave up 0 bases and J gave up 10 bases, with 12 bases separating them. The CDR3 has 13 residues. CDR3 loop: CASSLARGSVAFF. The DNA of the CDR3 is TGTGCCAGCAGTTTAGCAAGGGGGTCGGTAGCTTTCTTT.

The gene calls are TRBV5-4 and TRBJ1-1; D is perhaps TRBD1 (6 bases). The CDR3 is 17 amino acids. V was cut by 4 bases and J by 5 bases, with 24 bases left in between. Germline loops: CDR1 SGHNT, CDR2 YYREEE (reference sequence). CDR3 DNA sequence: TGTGCCAGCAGCCGCCCTGCGGGGGGGGCCAGGGGAACTGAAGCTTTCTTT. This sequence encodes CASSRPAGGARGTEAFF.

The chain couples TRBV27 to TRBJ1-6; tentative D call: TRBD1 (6 bases). The CDR3 has 17 residues. V lost 4 bases and J 2 bases, leaving 15 bases between the germline ends. Germline V gene lookup returns CDR1 MNHEY and CDR2 SMNVEV (reference sequence). The CDR3 region is CASSSPSTGPYNSPLHF. Written as DNA, the CDR3 is TGTGCCAGCAGTTCTCCTTCGACAGGTCCCTATAATTCACCCCTCCACTTT.

The V call is TRBV3-1 (or the pseudogene TRBV3-2), the J call TRBJ2-1; 9 positions match TRBD1. In germline, CDR1 is LGHDT, CDR2 YNNKEL (reference sequence). This CDR3 comprises 16 residues. With 4 bases clipped from V and 1 base from J, the junction kept 5 bases outside the gene matches. CDR3 sequence (DNA): TGTGCCAGCAGCCCACAGGGGGCGAGGTCCTACAATGAGCAGTTCTTC. Translating gives CASSPQGARSYNEQFF.

This clone appeared a single time. The chain carries TRBV5-1 and TRBJ1-2, with TRBD1 matching 9 bases. Germline loops: CDR1 SGHRS, CDR2 YFSETQ. V shed 4 bases, J shed 4 bases, and the junction held 8 bases outside the gene matches. CDR3 length equals 15 residues. CDR3 in amino acids: CASSIGTGTLYGYTF. The DNA of the CDR3 is TGCGCCAGCAGCATAGGGACAGGGACTCTCTATGGCTACACCTTC.

The chain employs TRBV13 and TRBJ2-4, with 12 bases that match TRBD1. Germline trimming cut 4 bases from V and 5 bases from J; bases unmatched to any gene: 3. There are 15 residues in the CDR3. The germline CDR1 and CDR2 sequences are PRHDT and FYEKMQ (reference sequence). CDR3 protein: CASSSGQGAENIQYF. Here the CDR3 DNA reads TGTGCCAGCAGCTCGGGACAGGGGGCGGAAAACATTCAGTACTTC.

This chain joins TRBV27 and TRBJ2-7; 9 bases are shared with TRBD1. The germline V gene encodes CDR1 MNHEY and CDR2 SMNVEV (reference sequence). CDR3 length: 13 amino acids. V trimming: 7 bases; J trimming: 2 bases; junction bases outside the gene matches: 3. In DNA form, the CDR3 reads TGTGCCAGCAACAGGGGGCTACCCTACGAGCAGTACTTC. It codes for CASNRGLPYEQYF.

The J gene is TRBJ2-1, the V gene TRBV4-1; the match to TRBD2 covers 9 bases. The CDR3 sequence is 16 residues long. The V gene end was trimmed by 3 bases and the J gene end by 8 bases; junction bases not matched to a gene: 11. CDR1 is MGHRA and CDR2 is YSYEKL in the germline V gene. This CDR3 reads CASSQPVTSGRYEQFF. CDR3 DNA: TGCGCCAGCAGCCAGCCAGTCACTAGCGGGCGGTATGAGCAGTTCTTC.

This sequence joins TRBV3-1 (or the pseudogene TRBV3-2) and TRBJ1-2; TRBD1 matches 7 bases. Losses at the gene ends were 2 bases for V and 3 bases for J; bases not matched to a gene: 6. Looked up from germline, CDR1 is LGHDT and CDR2 is YNNKEL (reference sequence). The CDR3 is 15 amino acids. The CDR3 loop is CASSQSRTGDYGYTF. CDR3 bases: TGTGCCAGCAGCCAATCACGGACAGGTGACTATGGCTACACCTTC.

The chain joins TRBV7-8 to TRBJ2-7; the D is unclear. The germline CDR1 and CDR2 sequences are SGHVS and FQNEAQ. V dropped 8 bases and J dropped 4 bases, with 9 bases sitting between them. The CDR3 runs 11 residues. The CDR3 coding sequence is TGTGCCAGCGGCGGAAGATACGAGCAGTACTTC. It codes for CASGGRYEQYF.

The gene calls are TRBV30 and TRBJ2-5; 8 bases are shared with TRBD1. After removal of 7 bases from V and 7 bases from J, the junction contained 8 bases not matched to a gene. Germline loops: CDR1 GTSNPN, CDR2 SVGIG (reference sequence). CDR3 length: 12 amino acids. This CDR3 reads CASGQAFGTQYF. CDR3 bases: TGTGCCTCGGGACAGGCGTTCGGGACCCAGTACTTC.

In its sample, this clone ranks as medium-sized. The rearrangement joins TRBV28 to TRBJ1-1, with D tentatively TRBD1 (5 bases). The CDR3 is 15 amino acids. The V end was cut by 2 bases, the J end by 4 bases, with 14 bases between. CDR1 and CDR2 (germline): MDHEN, SYDVKM. CDR3 nucleotides: TGTGCCAGCAGTTTAACGGGGGGGATAGCCACTGAAGCTTTCTTT. It codes for CASSLTGGIATEAFF.